The 32 T cell receptor beta chains presented below share a single source sample, sequenced in a study of identical twins' blood T cells. Using its own MiXCR run on the 5' RACE reads, TCRdb lists one record per CDR3 protein. Found here are around 380,000 distinct CDR3 sequences, about 28% of them singletons; the top ten hold about 6%. Sequencing was carried out using PBMCs. These receptors all stem from a woman aged 18 to 55 in good health.

The table lists this clonotype with a few counts. The chain combines TRBV5-1 with TRBJ1-2; a weak D match, TRBD1 (5 bases). Per the germline V gene, CDR1 is SGHRS and CDR2 is YFSETQ. V lost 4 bases and J lost 0, with 13 bases in between. This CDR3 region has 15 residues. DNA for the CDR3: TGCGCCAGCAGCCCGGGGGACGGCGCTAACTATGGCTACACCTTC. Encoded protein: CASSPGDGANYGYTF.

A few counts support this clonotype. This rearrangement joins TRBV5-1 to TRBJ1-3; D gene uncertain. The CDR3 extends over 14 amino acids. V lost 2 bases and J lost 7, with 13 bases in between. The germline gives CDR1 SGHRS, CDR2 YFSETQ. The CDR3 protein is CASSFGESANTIYF. For the CDR3, the DNA is TGCGCCAGCAGCTTCGGGGAAAGCGCCAACACCATATATTTT.

The chain links TRBV18 to TRBJ1-5; 9 bases align to TRBD1. CDR1 KGHSH and CDR2 LQKENI come from the germline V gene. V lost 5 bases, J lost 6 bases, and 5 bases stayed unmatched. This CDR3 is built from 14 residues. The CDR3 region is CASSATGGGQPQHF. The CDR3 DNA follows: TGTGCCAGCTCAGCTACAGGGGGCGGTCAGCCCCAGCATTTT. Using reference TRBV18 and TRBJ1-5 for the parts outside the CDR3, the full variable domain is NAGVMQNPRHLVRRRGQEARLRCSPMKGHSHVYWYRQLPEEGLKFMVYLQKENIIDESGMPKERFSAEFPKEGPSILRIQQVVRGDSAAYFCASSATGGGQPQHFGDGTRLSIL.

J is TRBJ1-5 and V is TRBV6-2 or TRBV6-3, with 7 bases aligning to TRBD1. The CDR3 covers 14 residues. The J segment lost 4 bases and the V segment lost 2 bases, leaving 2 bases of the junction unmatched. Germline loops: CDR1 MNHEY, CDR2 SVGEGT. CDR3 amino acids: CASSYRGRNQPQHF. The CDR3 nucleotides are TGTGCCAGCAGTTACAGGGGGCGGAATCAGCCCCAGCATTTT.

The table lists this clonotype with a few counts. The CDR3 bases are TGCAGTGCTGGCGGGGGGACGACCTACGAGCAGTACTTC. This codes for CSAGGGTTYEQYF. The J gene is TRBJ2-7, the V gene TRBV20-1; 8 bases fit TRBD2. The CDR3 runs to 13 residues. Germline loops: CDR1 DFQATT, CDR2 SNEGSKA (reference sequence). The junction had 5 bases not matched to a gene; V was cut back by 5 bases and J by 2 bases.

This rearrangement joins TRBV18 to TRBJ1-1, with TRBD1 matching over 7 bases. J lost 3 bases, V lost 6 bases, and 4 bases had no gene match. CDR1 is KGHSH and CDR2 is LQKENI in the germline V gene. CDR3 length equals 13 residues. The CDR3 nucleotides read TGTGCCAGCTCTAAGGGGGCGCACACTGAAGCTTTCTTT. This sequence encodes CASSKGAHTEAFF.

The chain has TRBV5-1 and TRBJ1-1, with 7 nucleotides matching TRBD1. The CDR3 loop spans 15 amino acids. V trimming: 4 bases; J trimming: 3 bases; junction bases outside the gene matches: 9. Germline CDR1 and CDR2: SGHRS and YFSETQ. The CDR3 here is CASSPTQGRDTEAFF. The DNA of the CDR3 is TGCGCCAGCAGCCCCACACAGGGGAGGGACACTGAAGCTTTCTTT.

This chain connects TRBV5-1 to TRBJ1-4; 7 bases line up with TRBD1. The CDR3 contains 13 residues. Per germline, CDR1 SGHRS and CDR2 YFSETQ. V shed 4 bases, J shed 5 bases, and the junction held 2 bases outside the gene matches. The CDR3 DNA reads as TGCGCCAGCAGCACGGGACAGAATGAAAAACTGTTTTTT. Translating it yields CASSTGQNEKLFF.

This clonotype was recorded a few times. The chain couples TRBV29-1 to TRBJ2-7, with D maybe TRBD1 (5 bases). The CDR3 length is 12 residues. V shed 4 bases and J shed 1 base, with 8 bases lying between them. From germline, CDR1 is SQVTM and CDR2 ANQGSEA. The CDR3 loop is CSVGWTSYEQYF. As DNA, the CDR3 is TGCAGCGTTGGTTGGACATCCTACGAGCAGTACTTC.

The gene calls are TRBV11-2 and TRBJ1-1, with no clear D. CDR1 and CDR2 (germline): SGHAT, FQNNGV. This CDR3 contains 13 residues. With 3 bases removed from V and 1 base from J, the gap between germline ends came to 6 bases. The CDR3 sequence: CASSFVENTEAFF. The CDR3 DNA follows: TGTGCCAGCAGCTTTGTTGAGAACACTGAAGCTTTCTTT.

Regarding this clonotype: A read error may explain this, as a much larger clone is one base away. The CDR3 DNA reads TGCAGTGCTAGTAAGGGTAGCAATCAGCCCCAGCATTTT. This sequence encodes CSASKGSNQPQHF. V is TRBV20-1 and J is TRBJ1-5; D remains ambiguous. The length of the CDR3 is 13 residues. V lost 3 bases and J lost 0, with 6 bases in between. Germline CDR1 is DFQATT and CDR2 is SNEGSKA (reference sequence).

This clonotype has ten or more counts. The chain uses TRBV2 and TRBJ1-2, with 7 nucleotides matching TRBD1. Germline V gene data show CDR1 as SNHLY and CDR2 as FYNNEI. The J segment lost 0 bases and the V segment lost 3 bases, leaving 4 bases of the junction unmatched. CDR3 length equals 15 residues. The CDR3 sequence: CASSEWTGPNYGYTF. DNA of the CDR3: TGTGCCAGCAGTGAGTGGACAGGACCTAACTATGGCTACACCTTC.

A few counts support this clonotype. This chain connects TRBV20-1 to TRBJ1-1; D gene uncertain. The CDR3 is 13 residues long. Trimming removed 0 bases at V and 3 bases at J, with 8 bases between. From germline, CDR1 is DFQATT and CDR2 SNEGSKA (reference sequence). This CDR3 is CSARDIRDTEAFF. Here the CDR3 DNA reads TGCAGTGCTAGAGATATCCGGGACACTGAAGCTTTCTTT.

In this sample, this clonotype turned up once. The chain combines TRBV10-1 with TRBJ1-2; D is undetermined. Per the germline V gene, CDR1 is WNHNN and CDR2 is SYGVQD (reference sequence). V was clipped by 0 bases and J by 2 bases, with 16 bases between them. CDR3 length equals 17 residues. DNA of the CDR3: TGCGCCAGCAGTGAGTCGACGCACGGACCAAAGAACTATGGCTACACCTTC. Its translation: CASSESTHGPKNYGYTF.

V gene TRBV5-1 combines with J gene TRBJ2-3; D unclear. V was pared by 5 bases and J by 0 bases, with 19 bases between. From germline, CDR1 is SGHRS and CDR2 YFSETQ. The CDR3 consists of 17 residues. As DNA, the CDR3 is TGCGCCAGCAGTTCACGGGCCTCACTTACCAGCACAGATACGCAGTATTTT. It codes for CASSSRASLTSTDTQYF.

This clonotype was seen only once. The chain joins TRBV18 to TRBJ1-4; a possible D gene is TRBD1 (6 bases). CDR1 is KGHSH, CDR2 LQKENI, per germline. CDR3 length: 18 amino acids. The V end lost 6 bases, the J end lost 5 bases, and 25 bases lay between the germline ends. This chain's CDR3 is CASSPTAGAASLNEKLFF. CDR3 DNA sequence: TGTGCCAGCTCGCCTACGGCAGGGGCGGCCTCATTAAATGAAAAACTGTTTTTT.

The chain couples TRBV19 to TRBJ2-1; no firm D call. Trimming shortened V by 6 bases and J by 6 bases, and 12 bases separated the two germline ends. CDR3 length: 13 residues. The germline gives CDR1 LNHDA, CDR2 SQIVND (reference sequence). This chain's CDR3 is CASSPRGSNEQFF. The CDR3 DNA follows: TGTGCCAGTAGCCCCCGCGGCAGCAATGAGCAGTTCTTC. Full variable domain (missing parts from reference TRBV19 and TRBJ2-1): DGGITQSPKYLFRKEGQNVTLSCEQNLNHDAMYWYRQDPGQGLRLIYYSQIVNDFQKGDIAEGYSVSREKKESFPLTVTSAQKNPTAFYLCASSPRGSNEQFFGPGTRLTVL.

The chain uses TRBV7-9 and TRBJ1-1; D remains ambiguous. V lost 1 base to trimming and J lost 3 bases, with 9 bases between them. Looked up from germline, CDR1 is SEHNR and CDR2 is FQNEAQ (reference sequence). The CDR3 sequence is 14 residues long. In DNA form, the CDR3 reads TGTGCCAGCAGCTTAGGCGAGGGCCACACTGAAGCTTTCTTT. This gives the protein CASSLGEGHTEAFF. The full variable domain, completed using reference TRBV7-9 and TRBJ1-1, is DTGVSQNPRHKITKRGQNVTFRCDPISEHNRLYWYRQTLGQGPEFLTYFQNEAQLEKSRLLSDRFSAERPKGSFSTLEIQRTEQGDSAMYLCASSLGEGHTEAFFGQGTRLTVV.

The CDR3 protein is CATSDTRQDYEQYF. DNA of the CDR3: TGTGCCACCAGTGACACCAGACAGGACTACGAGCAGTACTTC. J is TRBJ2-7 and V is TRBV24-1, with D possibly TRBD1 on 6 matching bases. CDR1 is KGHDR and CDR2 is SFDVKD in the germline V gene. Trimming removed 4 bases from V and 3 bases from J, with 12 bases in between. The CDR3 length is 14 residues.

This clonotype was seen a few times. The J gene is TRBJ2-3, the V gene TRBV29-1; D gene uncertain. The germline V gene encodes CDR1 SQVTM and CDR2 ANQGSEA. The CDR3 has 13 residues. Between the trimmed V and J ends, which lost 3 bases and 2 bases, there was a span of 9 bases. The CDR3 DNA follows: TGCAGCGTTGATTCCGGATCCACAGATACGCAGTATTTT. This encodes CSVDSGSTDTQYF.

The rearrangement joins TRBV11-2 to TRBJ2-1, with D unclear. Germline V lookup: CDR1 SGHAT, CDR2 FQNNGV. V was shortened by 5 bases and J by 3 bases, with 14 bases between the two germline ends. CDR3 length equals 15 residues. DNA of the CDR3: TGTGCCAGCAGCACCGACGGGTTTTACTACAATGAGCAGTTCTTC. Translated: CASSTDGFYYNEQFF.

The chain recombines TRBV7-2 with TRBJ1-1; no definite D call. Trimming shortened V by 5 bases and J by 0 bases, and 16 bases separated the two germline ends. Germline values: CDR1 SGHTA, CDR2 FQGNSA. This CDR3 is built from 16 residues. This CDR3 is CASSITGFTVNTEAFF. In nucleotides, the CDR3 is TGTGCCAGCAGCATCACGGGGTTTACAGTGAACACTGAAGCTTTCTTT.

The V call is TRBV20-1, the J call TRBJ1-2; no clear D gene. Between the trimmed V and J ends, which lost 1 base and 7 bases, there was a span of 16 bases. CDR3 length: 14 residues. Germline CDR1 DFQATT, CDR2 SNEGSKA (reference sequence). The CDR3 sequence is CSARVIPSGPGYTF. The DNA of the CDR3 is TGCAGTGCTAGAGTCATACCCAGCGGACCTGGCTACACCTTC.

Comment on this clonotype: A much larger clone lies one base from this, so it may be a read error. The rearrangement links TRBV28 to TRBJ2-7; D is unresolved. Germline V gene lookup returns CDR1 MDHEN and CDR2 SYDVKM. This CDR3 comprises 13 residues. CDR3 DNA: TGTTCCAGCAGTTTATTTTACAGCTACGAGCAGTACTTC. It is translated as CSSSLFYSYEQYF.

The rearrangement joins TRBV5-1 to TRBJ2-1; D is uncertain. Germline V gene lookup returns CDR1 SGHRS and CDR2 YFSETQ. The length of the CDR3 is 15 residues. Trimming took off 0 bases at V and 2 bases at J, with 9 bases between the two ends. The CDR3 nucleotides are TGCGCCAGCAGCTTGGCTCGGTCCACCTACAATGAGCAGTTCTTC. Encoded protein: CASSLARSTYNEQFF.

This clonotype was seen ten or more times. The chain recombines TRBV6-6 with TRBJ1-4; 8 bases align to TRBD1. The CDR3 sequence is 13 residues long. The V gene end was trimmed by 6 bases and the J gene end by 5 bases; junction bases not matched to a gene: 2. Germline V gene sequence: CDR1 MNHNY, CDR2 SVGAGI (reference sequence). The CDR3 region has the DNA TGTGCCAGCAGCGACAGGGGCAATGAAAAACTGTTTTTT. Encoded protein: CASSDRGNEKLFF.

The chain couples TRBV7-2 to TRBJ1-3; the D is unclear. The V and J ends lost 3 bases and 4 bases respectively, with 16 bases between them. This CDR3 has 16 residues. Germline loops: CDR1 SGHTA, CDR2 FQGNSA. CDR3 sequence reads: CASSLITGFAGNTIYF. The CDR3 nucleotides are TGTGCCAGCAGCTTGATAACGGGTTTCGCCGGAAACACCATATATTTT.

This clonotype was seen just once. The chain carries TRBV5-1 and TRBJ2-1; D not resolved. Germline V gene lookup returns CDR1 SGHRS and CDR2 YFSETQ. Trimming took 0 bases from V and 5 from J, leaving 6 bases between them. This CDR3 comprises 13 residues. CDR3 coding DNA: TGCGCCAGCAGCTTGGTTACGAACAATGAGCAGTTCTTC. This gives the protein CASSLVTNNEQFF. Variable domain in full (rest from reference TRBV5-1 and TRBJ2-1): KAGVTQTPRYLIKTRGQQVTLSCSPISGHRSVSWYQQTPGQGLQFLFEYFSETQRNKGNFPGRFSGRQFSNSRSEMNVSTLELGDSALYLCASSLVTNNEQFFGPGTRLTVL.

This chain connects TRBV20-1 to TRBJ1-1, with D perhaps matching TRBD1 (6 bases). Trimming took 1 base from V and 7 from J, leaving 13 bases between them. The CDR3 sequence is 13 residues long. CDR1 and CDR2 (germline): DFQATT, SNEGSKA (reference sequence). CDR3 amino acids: CSARVTGGVEAFF. Written as DNA, the CDR3 is TGCAGTGCTAGAGTGACAGGAGGGGTTGAAGCTTTCTTT.

The V and J genes are TRBV19 and TRBJ2-3, with a weak D call TRBD2 (7 bases). CDR1 LNHDA and CDR2 SQIVND come from the germline V gene (reference sequence). The CDR3 loop spans 16 amino acids. The germline V and J ends were trimmed by 1 base and 4 bases, with 15 bases remaining between them. The CDR3 loop is CASSIVGGGPPDTQYF. CDR3 DNA: TGTGCCAGTAGTATAGTGGGCGGGGGCCCCCCAGATACGCAGTATTTT.

The gene calls are TRBV5-1 and TRBJ2-7; D call uncertain. V was pared by 2 bases and J by 3 bases, with 9 bases between. CDR1 SGHRS and CDR2 YFSETQ come from the germline V gene. This CDR3 region has 13 residues. This chain's CDR3 is CASSFDAIYEQYF. DNA of the CDR3: TGCGCCAGCAGCTTTGATGCTATCTACGAGCAGTACTTC.

V gene TRBV28 combines with J gene TRBJ1-6; tentatively, D is TRBD1 (6 bases). Trimming stripped 6 bases from V and 7 bases from J, with 10 bases between. CDR1 and CDR2 from the germline V gene are MDHEN and SYDVKM. The CDR3 length is 13 residues. For the CDR3, the DNA is TGTGCCAGCAGACAGGGAAACAATTCACCCCTCCACTTT. Amino acids: CASRQGNNSPLHF.